The rows below give T cell receptor beta chains drawn from one sample of a study of tumor-infiltrating lymphocytes in primary liver carcinoma. TCRdb itself ran the multiplex PCR reads through MiXCR, one entry per CDR3 protein. The sample has around 40,000 distinct CDR3 sequences, over 70% seen once; the top ten hold about 20%. The sequenced sample consisted of liver tumor tissue from sampling region 2. The source is a man aged 40-49 years with primary liver carcinoma and hepatitis B virus infection. Both conserved end residues are part of each CDR3. The order of the fields is J gene, D gene, V gene, clone size, CDR3 DNA, CDR3 protein. A D gene is named only where the DNA matches it firmly. The size of a clone is reported for some rows only, either as once, few or many, or as a class for expanded clones.

j_gene: TRBJ1-2
d_gene: -
v_gene: TRBV29-1
abundance: -
CDR3nt: TGTAGCGTTGAAGAGGGCCGCAGGTCATACCGCTACACCTTC
CDR3aa: CSVEEGRRSYRYTF

j_gene: TRBJ2-2
d_gene: TRBD1
v_gene: TRBV6-2/TRBV6-3
abundance: many
CDR3nt: TGTGCCAGCAGAGCCGCGACCGGGACAGTCCACGCGAACACCGGGGAGCTGTTTTTT
CDR3aa: CASRAATGTVHANTGELFF

j_gene: TRBJ2-1
d_gene: -
v_gene: TRBV28
abundance: many
CDR3nt: TGTGCCAGCAGTTTCTCCCCACCTCAGTACAATGAGCAGTTCTTC
CDR3aa: CASSFSPPQYNEQFF

j_gene: TRBJ2-7
d_gene: TRBD2
v_gene: TRBV28
abundance: -
CDR3nt: TGTGCCAGCAGCTCTTTAAGCGGGAGTTATACCCGCGAGCAGTATTTC
CDR3aa: CASSSLSGSYTREQYF

j_gene: TRBJ2-3
d_gene: TRBD2
v_gene: TRBV6-6
abundance: many
CDR3nt: TGTGCCAGCAGTTCCCGACTAGCGGGGGGCACAGATACGCAGTATTTT
CDR3aa: CASSSRLAGGTDTQYF

j_gene: TRBJ2-2
d_gene: TRBD1
v_gene: TRBV5-6
abundance: medium-sized
CDR3nt: TGTGCCAGCAGCTGGGGACAGACGAACACCGGGGAGCTGTTTTTT
CDR3aa: CASSWGQTNTGELFF

j_gene: TRBJ2-7
d_gene: -
v_gene: TRBV28
abundance: -
CDR3nt: TGTGCCAGCAGTCTCCTGGCGGACCAGAGAGTCGAGAACTTC
CDR3aa: CASSLLADQRVENF

j_gene: TRBJ1-4
d_gene: TRBD1
v_gene: TRBV12-3/TRBV12-4
abundance: -
CDR3nt: TGCGCCAGCAGTATGGGACAGGTAAAACTGTTTTTT
CDR3aa: CASSMGQVKLFF

j_gene: TRBJ2-7
d_gene: -
v_gene: TRBV12-3/TRBV12-4
abundance: -
CDR3nt: TGTGCCAGCAGTTTAGTGGGTGGGCCCTACGAGCAATACTTC
CDR3aa: CASSLVGGPYEQYF

j_gene: TRBJ1-2
d_gene: -
v_gene: TRBV11-1
abundance: once
CDR3nt: TGTGCCATCAGCCCTCCAGGGATAGACTATGGCTACACCTTC
CDR3aa: CAISPPGIDYGYTF

j_gene: TRBJ1-5
d_gene: -
v_gene: TRBV6-2/TRBV6-3
abundance: medium-sized
CDR3nt: TGTGCCAGCAGTTATAGGGGGAAGCCCCAGCATTTT
CDR3aa: CASSYRGKPQHF

j_gene: TRBJ2-7
d_gene: -
v_gene: TRBV7-8
abundance: -
CDR3nt: TGTGCCAGCAGGAACTTCGGGGAAACCCCTTGGAAGCAATACTTC
CDR3aa: CASRNFGETPWKQYF

j_gene: TRBJ1-4
d_gene: -
v_gene: TRBV9
abundance: many
CDR3nt: TGTGCCAGCAGCGTTCAGGGAGCTAATGAAAAACTGTTTTTT
CDR3aa: CASSVQGANEKLFF

j_gene: TRBJ2-7
d_gene: -
v_gene: TRBV29-1
abundance: few
CDR3nt: TGCGGCGCCCTGCAGGGGACCTACGAGCAGTACTTC
CDR3aa: CGALQGTYEQYF

j_gene: TRBJ2-3
d_gene: -
v_gene: TRBV28
abundance: -
CDR3nt: TGTGTCAGCGGTTTAACGACCGTGGGAATTAGCACAGATACGCAGTATTTT
CDR3aa: CVSGLTTVGISTDTQYF

j_gene: TRBJ1-1
d_gene: -
v_gene: TRBV29-1
abundance: -
CDR3nt: TGCAGCGGTGACAGGAGGCCGGGGACTGAAACTTTCTTT
CDR3aa: CSGDRRPGTETFF

j_gene: TRBJ1-6
d_gene: -
v_gene: TRBV28
abundance: -
CDR3nt: TGTACCAGCAGTCCGTGGACTGATCATAATTCACCCCTCCACTTT
CDR3aa: CTSSPWTDHNSPLHF

j_gene: TRBJ1-2
d_gene: TRBD1
v_gene: TRBV28
abundance: -
CDR3nt: TGTGCCAGCAGTAGGAGGGACAGGATCTATGGCTGCACCTTC
CDR3aa: CASSRRDRIYGCTF

j_gene: TRBJ2-1
d_gene: TRBD2
v_gene: TRBV29-1
abundance: -
CDR3nt: TGCAGTGTTGGACTAGCGGGAGTGTTCTATAATGAGCAGTTCTTC
CDR3aa: CSVGLAGVFYNEQFF

j_gene: TRBJ1-4
d_gene: -
v_gene: TRBV7-8
abundance: many
CDR3nt: TGTGCCAGCAGCTCCTACGGAGTGGGAGAAAAACTGTTTTTT
CDR3aa: CASSSYGVGEKLFF

j_gene: TRBJ1-5
d_gene: -
v_gene: TRBV29-1
abundance: -
CDR3nt: TGCAGCACCGGAGGGGGAGTGAATCAGCCCCAGCAGTTT
CDR3aa: CSTGGGVNQPQQF

j_gene: TRBJ2-2
d_gene: -
v_gene: TRBV6-2/TRBV6-3
abundance: -
CDR3nt: TGTGCCGGCAGCCCCTCGTCAGGACTCTGGAACACCGGGGAGCTGTCATTT
CDR3aa: CAGSPSSGLWNTGELSF

j_gene: TRBJ2-2
d_gene: TRBD1
v_gene: TRBV10-1
abundance: -
CDR3nt: TGCGCCAGCAGTGAACTATCGGGGACAGAGGGAAGTAACACCGGGGAGTTGTTTTTT
CDR3aa: CASSELSGTEGSNTGELFF

j_gene: TRBJ2-5
d_gene: TRBD2
v_gene: TRBV24-1
abundance: many
CDR3nt: TGTGCCACCAGTGGAGCGGGAGTTGGGCAAGAGACCCAGTACTTC
CDR3aa: CATSGAGVGQETQYF

j_gene: TRBJ2-5
d_gene: -
v_gene: TRBV20-1
abundance: once
CDR3nt: TGCAGTACCTACGGGTCACGGGAGACCCAGTACTTC
CDR3aa: CSTYGSRETQYF